The 25 T cell receptor beta chains below come from one sample, sequenced in a study of blood T cell repertoires in COVID-19. Sequencing used immunoSEQ multiplex PCR; TCRdb keeps in-frame clones, though not all of them. The data hold about 480,000 clones, with roughly 91% observed a single time. Source material: peripheral blood. The receptors were gathered from a woman younger than 45 with acute or convalescent COVID-19.

The CDR3 loop reads CASIQGQAYGYTF. The CDR3 region has the DNA TGTGCCAGCATCCAGGGACAGGCCTATGGCTACACCTTC. The rearrangement links TRBV2 to TRBJ1-2; TRBD1 matches 8 bases. This CDR3 is 13 amino acids long. Germline CDR1 and CDR2: SNHLY and FYNNEI. V gave up 7 bases and J gave up 4 bases; unmatched junction bases: 5.

The sample holds a few counts of this clone. The rearrangement uses TRBV2 and TRBJ1-5; D might be TRBD1 (6 bases). The CDR3 length is 14 residues. V lost 6 bases and J 4 bases, leaving 13 bases between the germline ends. Germline V gene sequence: CDR1 SNHLY, CDR2 FYNNEI. CDR3 in amino acids: CASRAGQTNQPQHF. In DNA, the CDR3 is TGTGCCAGCAGAGCCGGACAGACGAATCAGCCCCAGCATTTT.

This clone was detected only a few times. This chain uses TRBV28 with TRBJ1-2; 8 nucleotides align to TRBD1. Germline V lookup: CDR1 MDHEN, CDR2 SYDVKM. This CDR3 is 13 amino acids long. J gave up 4 bases and V 9 bases, and 7 bases lay outside the gene matches. In DNA, the CDR3 is TGTGCCAGTAGGACAGGGCCCCTCTATGGCTACACCTTC. Translated, it gives CASRTGPLYGYTF.

The chain joins TRBV27 to TRBJ2-1; 7 bases match TRBD2. Germline trimming cut 7 bases from V and 4 bases from J; bases unmatched to any gene: 10. Looked up from germline, CDR1 is MNHEY and CDR2 is SMNVEV (reference sequence). The CDR3 contains 15 residues. The CDR3 spells CASNPGGGGYNEQFF. Written as DNA, the CDR3 is TGTGCCAGCAACCCCGGCGGCGGGGGTTACAATGAGCAGTTCTTC.

The genes are TRBV9 and TRBJ2-7; TRBD1 is a possible D gene (5 bases). V shed 0 bases and J shed 0 bases, with 13 bases lying between them. The V gene's germline CDR1 is SGDLS and CDR2 YYNGEE. The CDR3 runs to 16 residues. CDR3 nucleotide sequence: TGTGCCAGCAGCGTAGGTGCAACAGGCGGCTCCTACGAGCAGTACTTC. This translates into CASSVGATGGSYEQYF. The full variable domain, with the rest looked up from reference TRBV9 and TRBJ2-7, is DSGVTQTPKHLITATGQRVTLRCSPRSGDLSVYWYQQSLDQGLQFLIQYYNGEERAKGNILERFSAQQFPDLHSELNLSSLELGDSALYFCASSVGATGGSYEQYFGPGTRLTVT.

The rearrangement links TRBV10-3 to TRBJ2-2; no clear D. The CDR3 has 14 residues. CDR1 is ENHRY, CDR2 SYGVKD, per germline. With 3 bases removed from V and 4 bases from J, the gap between germline ends came to 9 bases. CDR3 in DNA: TGTGCCATCAGTGAAGAGGTTTTCACCGGGGAGCTGTTTTTT. It translates to CAISEEVFTGELFF.

The V call is TRBV28, the J call TRBJ1-2, with D unresolved. The CDR3 is 13 residues long. Between the trimmed V and J ends, which lost 7 bases and 8 bases, there was a span of 17 bases. The germline V gene has CDR1 MDHEN and CDR2 SYDVKM. The CDR3 region has the DNA TGTGCCAGCACCAAAAATGGGCAGACCGGCTACACCTTC. It encodes CASTKNGQTGYTF.

The J gene is TRBJ2-7, the V gene TRBV2, with 9 bases that match TRBD1. CDR3 length: 14 residues. Trimming removed 6 bases from V and 1 base from J; junction bases left unmatched: 4. Germline CDR1 reads SNHLY; CDR2 reads FYNNEI. Here the CDR3 reads CASRRQGGSYEQYF. The DNA of the CDR3 is TGTGCCAGCAGACGACAGGGGGGGTCCTACGAGCAGTACTTC.

This clone has a single count. V usage is TRBV11-2 and J usage is TRBJ2-1, with 9 bases lining up with TRBD1. The CDR3 is 15 residues long. V trimming: 5 bases; J trimming: 4 bases; junction bases outside the gene matches: 6. Germline V CDR1 and CDR2: SGHAT, FQNNGV. CDR3 amino acids: CASSIGQGRYNEQFF. The CDR3 DNA sequence: TGTGCCAGCAGCATCGGACAGGGGCGATACAATGAGCAGTTCTTC.

This chain uses TRBV5-6 with TRBJ1-2; weak D call: TRBD1 (5 bases). The CDR3 is 15 residues long. V was shortened by 6 bases and J by 1 base, with 16 bases between the two germline ends. Germline V gene data show CDR1 as SGHDT and CDR2 as YYEEEE. The DNA for the CDR3 is TGTGCCAGCAAAACGGGAGGTGGGGGTAACTATGGCTACACCTTC. Encoded protein: CASKTGGGGNYGYTF.

The chain joins TRBV3-1 (or the pseudogene TRBV3-2) to TRBJ2-2; D unresolved. V was cut by 3 bases and J by 3 bases, with 5 bases left in between. The germline CDR1 and CDR2 sequences are LGHDT and YNNKEL (reference sequence). The CDR3 consists of 13 residues. The CDR3 is CASSHLYTGELFF. CDR3 DNA sequence: TGTGCCAGCAGCCACCTTTACACCGGGGAGCTGTTTTTT.

The chain has TRBV28 and TRBJ1-3; maybe TRBD1 (6 bases). This CDR3 has 18 residues. Germline CDR1 reads MDHEN; CDR2 reads SYDVKM. V lost 10 bases and J lost 2, with 27 bases in between. The CDR3 spells CATNYLGAQIRPGNTIYF. The DNA for the CDR3 is TGTGCCACCAACTATTTGGGGGCCCAAATCAGGCCTGGAAACACCATATATTTT.

This clone appeared a single time. The chain joins TRBV4-1 to TRBJ1-6; TRBD1 might be the D (5 bases). Trimming removed 1 base from V and 6 bases from J, with 10 bases in between. CDR1 is MGHRA and CDR2 is YSYEKL in the germline V gene. This CDR3 region has 15 residues. Written as DNA, the CDR3 is TGCGCCAGCAGCCAAGGCCGACAGATTAATTCACCCCTCCACTTT. As protein: CASSQGRQINSPLHF.

The chain couples TRBV6-1 to TRBJ1-5; 7 bases are shared with TRBD1. V lost 4 bases and J lost 2; bases outside the gene matches: 8. The CDR3 loop spans 16 amino acids. The germline CDR1 and CDR2 sequences are MNHNS and SASEGT. CDR3 sequence (DNA): TGTGCCAGCAGTGTGAGGACAGGTTTTGGCAATCAGCCCCAGCATTTT. Translating gives CASSVRTGFGNQPQHF.

J is TRBJ1-3 and V is TRBV4-1; D unclear. V was cut by 4 bases and J by 0 bases, with 4 bases left in between. This CDR3 is built from 13 residues. Germline V gives CDR1 MGHRA, CDR2 YSYEKL. The CDR3, as DNA: TGCGCCAGCAGCCTGCGCTCTGGAAACACCATATATTTT. Its translation is CASSLRSGNTIYF.

The chain carries TRBV11-2 and TRBJ2-1; 12 positions agree with TRBD1. The CDR3 runs 16 residues. Germline CDR1 and CDR2: SGHAT and FQNNGV. After removal of 4 bases from V and 7 bases from J, the junction contained 8 bases not matched to a gene. CDR3 in amino acids: CASSSTGTGGYNEQFF. The CDR3 DNA reads as TGTGCCAGCAGCTCCACCGGGACAGGGGGCTATAATGAGCAGTTCTTC.

This clone was counted once. This chain connects TRBV29-1 to TRBJ2-5, with TRBD2 identical over 9 bases. This CDR3 is built from 13 residues. V was pared by 6 bases and J by 1 base, with 3 bases of the junction left unmatched. Germline V lookup: CDR1 SQVTM, CDR2 ANQGSEA. The CDR3 loop reads CSVKRGAQETQYF. The CDR3 DNA follows: TGCAGCGTAAAGCGGGGGGCCCAAGAGACCCAGTACTTC.

The J gene is TRBJ2-1, the V gene TRBV3-1 (or the pseudogene TRBV3-2); 7 positions agree with TRBD2. Germline V gene sequence: CDR1 LGHDT, CDR2 YNNKEL (reference sequence). CDR3 length: 14 amino acids. With V trimmed by 2 bases and J by 9 bases, 7 bases remained unmatched. This CDR3 reads CASSQRWEGSEQFF. CDR3 in DNA: TGTGCCAGCAGCCAAAGATGGGAGGGGAGTGAGCAGTTCTTC.

V gene TRBV7-2 combines with J gene TRBJ2-7, with 8 bases that match TRBD2. J gave up 1 base and V 7 bases, and 6 bases lay outside the gene matches. CDR3 length: 14 amino acids. CDR1 is SGHTA, CDR2 FQGNSA, per germline. Here the CDR3 reads CASKEGLVSYEQYF. In DNA, the CDR3 is TGTGCCAGCAAGGAGGGACTAGTTTCCTACGAGCAGTACTTC.

The chain employs TRBV7-2 and TRBJ1-5; no reliable D call. V was shortened by 5 bases and J by 2 bases, with 19 bases between the two germline ends. CDR1 is SGHTA and CDR2 is FQGNSA in the germline V gene. The CDR3 has 17 residues. The DNA for the CDR3 is TGTGCCAGCAGCCAGTGGCCGGCGGATGATGGCAATCAGCCCCAGCATTTT. This codes for CASSQWPADDGNQPQHF.

The chain is built from TRBV21-1 and TRBJ1-1; TRBD1 was called by the table and not checked on the DNA. TRBV21-1 is a known pseudogene. The length of the CDR3 is 20 residues. CDR3 DNA sequence: TGTGCCAGCAGCATTGGGAACAGGGGTGGAAAGCGGTCCCAGAACACTGAAGCTTTCTTT. It specifies CASSIGNRGGKRSQNTEAFF.

V usage is TRBV9 and J usage is TRBJ2-3; TRBD2 matches at 8 bases. The CDR3 consists of 15 residues. The trim removed 4 bases at V and 3 bases at J, leaving 7 bases unmatched. The germline V gene encodes CDR1 SGDLS and CDR2 YYNGEE. Written as DNA, the CDR3 is TGTGCCAGCAGCTTTAGAAGCGGGGGTACAGATACGCAGTATTTT. Protein: CASSFRSGGTDTQYF.

The rearrangement uses TRBV18 and TRBJ2-7; TRBD1 matches 11 bases. V shed 5 bases and J 3 bases; nucleotides not matched to a gene: 3. The germline V gene encodes CDR1 KGHSH and CDR2 LQKENI. The CDR3 is made up of 14 amino acids. The CDR3 here is CASSAGTGGYEQYF. CDR3 coding DNA: TGTGCCAGCTCAGCCGGGACAGGGGGCTACGAGCAGTACTTC.

V gene TRBV7-3 combines with J gene TRBJ2-5; D is possibly TRBD2 (7 bases). CDR1 and CDR2 from the germline V gene are SGHTA and FQGTGA. The length of the CDR3 is 13 residues. With 5 bases removed from V and 4 bases from J, the gap between germline ends came to 11 bases. The CDR3 is CASSGGAGETQYF. In DNA, the CDR3 is TGTGCCAGCAGCGGGGGGGCGGGAGAGACCCAGTACTTC. The whole variable domain, filled in from reference TRBV7-3 and TRBJ2-5, reads GAGVSQTPSNKVTEKGKYVELRCDPISGHTALYWYRQSLGQGPEFLIYFQGTGAADDSGLPNDRFFAVRPEGSVSTLKIQRTERGDSAVYLCASSGGAGETQYFGPGTRLLVL.

This clone has more than one count but fewer than ten. The chain is built from TRBV5-4 and TRBJ2-6, with D perhaps TRBD1 (5 bases). CDR3 size: 18 residues. Germline values: CDR1 SGHNT, CDR2 YYREEE (reference sequence). With 5 bases removed from V and 1 base from J, the gap between germline ends came to 19 bases. The CDR3 protein is CASSLPPMGLSGANVLTF. The CDR3 nucleotides are TGTGCCAGCAGTTTGCCCCCGATGGGGCTATCTGGGGCCAACGTCCTGACTTTC.